Listed below are T cell receptor beta chains from one sample, sequenced in a study of T cells in Graves' hyperthyroidism and ophthalmopathy. TCRdb re-derived calls from the multiplex PCR reads in MiXCR, one entry per CDR3 protein. The sample has roughly 130,000 distinct CDR3 sequences, approximately 20% seen once. The sequencing sample was made of blood. The receptor set was obtained from a woman between 45 and 65 years old with Graves' hyperthyroidism that later progressed to Graves' ophthalmopathy. The CDR3 runs from the conserved cysteine through the conserved F or W. A D gene is named only where the DNA matches it firmly. Rows give clone size only sometimes, using once, few, many, or a class for an expanded clone.

v_call: TRBV20-1; j_call: TRBJ2-3; d_call: NA; clone_size: many; cdr3_nt: TGCAGTGCCGACTGGCTGCCTAGCACAGATACGCAGTATTTT; cdr3_aa: CSADWLPSTDTQYF
v_call: TRBV6-6; j_call: TRBJ1-6; d_call: NA; clone_size: few; cdr3_nt: TGTGCCAGCAGTTACTCGGACTCCTATAATTCACCCCTCCACTTT; cdr3_aa: CASSYSDSYNSPLHF
v_call: TRBV2; j_call: TRBJ1-4; d_call: NA; clone_size: NA; cdr3_nt: TGTGCCAGCAGTGAAGAAGCGGGAGGGCGGGAAAAACTGTTTTTT; cdr3_aa: CASSEEAGGREKLFF
v_call: TRBV4-1; j_call: TRBJ1-5; d_call: NA; clone_size: few; cdr3_nt: TGCGCCAGCAGCCCACGGACGGCGAATCAGCCCCAGCATTTT; cdr3_aa: CASSPRTANQPQHF
v_call: TRBV28; j_call: TRBJ2-5; d_call: NA; clone_size: many; cdr3_nt: TGTGCCAGCAGTTTTGGGGCAGGGTGGGAGACCCAGTACTTC; cdr3_aa: CASSFGAGWETQYF
v_call: TRBV6-1; j_call: TRBJ2-7; d_call: TRBD1; clone_size: many; cdr3_nt: TGTGCCAGCAAAAAACGGGACAGATTATACGAGCAGTACTTC; cdr3_aa: CASKKRDRLYEQYF
v_call: TRBV19; j_call: TRBJ1-5; d_call: NA; clone_size: few; cdr3_nt: TGTGCCAGTAGTATTGAGGGAGGCAATCAGCCCCAGCATTTT; cdr3_aa: CASSIEGGNQPQHF
v_call: TRBV6-5; j_call: TRBJ1-4; d_call: NA; clone_size: NA; cdr3_nt: TGTGCCAGCAGTTACTCGGTCTTGAAGGGCCCCGAAAAACTGTTTTTT; cdr3_aa: CASSYSVLKGPEKLFF
v_call: TRBV12-3/TRBV12-4; j_call: TRBJ2-1; d_call: NA; clone_size: many; cdr3_nt: TGTGCCAGCAGTTTCGGCAGGGAAGACGAGCAGTTCTTC; cdr3_aa: CASSFGREDEQFF
v_call: TRBV29-1; j_call: TRBJ2-1; d_call: NA; clone_size: few; cdr3_nt: TGCAGCGTTGAAGACCAAAAGCGGAATGAGCAGTTCTTC; cdr3_aa: CSVEDQKRNEQFF
v_call: TRBV20-1; j_call: TRBJ2-3; d_call: TRBD2; clone_size: few; cdr3_nt: TGCAGTCCCTCTAGCGGGTCCACAGATACGCAGTATTTT; cdr3_aa: CSPSSGSTDTQYF
v_call: TRBV6-1; j_call: TRBJ2-7; d_call: TRBD2; clone_size: many; cdr3_nt: TGTGCCAGCAGGGGACTAGCGGGAGGTCCCTACGAGCAGTACTTC; cdr3_aa: CASRGLAGGPYEQYF
v_call: TRBV13; j_call: TRBJ1-4; d_call: NA; clone_size: NA; cdr3_nt: TGTGCCAGCAGCGACGGGGGACCCCGGACTAATGAAAAACTGTTTTTT; cdr3_aa: CASSDGGPRTNEKLFF
v_call: TRBV20-1; j_call: TRBJ1-2; d_call: NA; clone_size: NA; cdr3_nt: TGCAGTGCTAGGAACACGGGGCATTATGGCTACACCTTC; cdr3_aa: CSARNTGHYGYTF
v_call: TRBV5-6; j_call: TRBJ2-7; d_call: TRBD2; clone_size: NA; cdr3_nt: TGTGCCAGCAGCTTGGGTAGCGGGATGCGGCTGTACGAGCAGTACTTC; cdr3_aa: CASSLGSGMRLYEQYF
v_call: TRBV10-3; j_call: TRBJ1-4; d_call: NA; clone_size: few; cdr3_nt: TGTGCCATCAAGGACGGACAGAATGAAAAACTGTTTTTT; cdr3_aa: CAIKDGQNEKLFF
v_call: TRBV5-1; j_call: TRBJ2-3; d_call: TRBD2; clone_size: NA; cdr3_nt: TGCGCCAGCAGCTCCTCTAGCGGGGCGGATACGCAGTATTTT; cdr3_aa: CASSSSSGADTQYF
v_call: TRBV7-9; j_call: TRBJ1-1; d_call: NA; clone_size: many; cdr3_nt: TGTGCCAGCAGCCCCCGTGGGGGCCTGAACACTGAAGCTTTCTTT; cdr3_aa: CASSPRGGLNTEAFF
v_call: TRBV24-1; j_call: TRBJ2-7; d_call: NA; clone_size: NA; cdr3_nt: TGTGCCGTCGGTTCAACCAGGGGTGAGGAGCAGTACTTC; cdr3_aa: CAVGSTRGEEQYF
v_call: TRBV30; j_call: TRBJ1-1; d_call: NA; clone_size: many; cdr3_nt: TGTGCCTGGAGCGCTCCCGGTGAAGCTTTCTTT; cdr3_aa: CAWSAPGEAFF
v_call: TRBV10-2; j_call: TRBJ2-3; d_call: NA; clone_size: NA; cdr3_nt: TGCGCCAGCAGTGAGGGGGGGTCCACAGATACGCAGTATTTT; cdr3_aa: CASSEGGSTDTQYF
v_call: TRBV5-5; j_call: TRBJ2-1; d_call: NA; clone_size: many; cdr3_nt: TGTGCCAGCAGCTTCAGTTACTACAATGAGCAGTTCTTC; cdr3_aa: CASSFSYYNEQFF
v_call: TRBV12-3/TRBV12-4; j_call: TRBJ2-1; d_call: TRBD1; clone_size: many; cdr3_nt: TGTGCCAGCAGTAAATTGACAGGGGTCGGCAATGAGCAGTTCTTC; cdr3_aa: CASSKLTGVGNEQFF
v_call: TRBV28; j_call: TRBJ2-2; d_call: NA; clone_size: NA; cdr3_nt: TGTGCCAGCAGTTCGAACGGCCCCGGGGAGCTGTTTTTT; cdr3_aa: CASSSNGPGELFF
v_call: TRBV28; j_call: TRBJ2-5; d_call: TRBD1; clone_size: many; cdr3_nt: TGTGCCAGCAGCTACAGGGGTGGCGAGACCCAGTACTTC; cdr3_aa: CASSYRGGETQYF
v_call: TRBV5-8; j_call: TRBJ1-1; d_call: TRBD1; clone_size: many; cdr3_nt: TGTGCCAGCAGCTTCGGGACAGGAGCCGAAGCTTTCTTT; cdr3_aa: CASSFGTGAEAFF
v_call: TRBV12-3/TRBV12-4; j_call: TRBJ1-5; d_call: NA; clone_size: few; cdr3_nt: TGTGCCAGCAGTTTCCCAGGAGCAGGGTCTAGCAATCAGCCCCAGCATTTT; cdr3_aa: CASSFPGAGSSNQPQHF
v_call: TRBV30; j_call: TRBJ2-6; d_call: TRBD2; clone_size: many; cdr3_nt: TGTGCCTGGAGTTCGGGGGGCTCTGGGGCCAACGTCCTGACTTTC; cdr3_aa: CAWSSGGSGANVLTF
v_call: TRBV3-1; j_call: TRBJ2-3; d_call: NA; clone_size: medium-sized; cdr3_nt: TGTGCCAGCAGCCGCCAGAGCACAGATACGCAGTATTTT; cdr3_aa: CASSRQSTDTQYF
v_call: TRBV5-1; j_call: TRBJ2-1; d_call: NA; clone_size: NA; cdr3_nt: TGCGCCAGCAGCCAGGAGGGGCTAGCCTCTCTCAGCTCCTACAATGAGCAGTTCTTC; cdr3_aa: CASSQEGLASLSSYNEQFF
v_call: TRBV30; j_call: TRBJ2-1; d_call: TRBD2; clone_size: many; cdr3_nt: TGTGCCTGGAATAAGCCAGCGGGAGGGCGAGCGATCAATGAGCAGTTCTTC; cdr3_aa: CAWNKPAGGRAINEQFF
v_call: TRBV27; j_call: TRBJ1-4; d_call: NA; clone_size: many; cdr3_nt: TGTGCCAGCAGTTTATCAGGGGCAACTAATGAAAAACTGTTTTTT; cdr3_aa: CASSLSGATNEKLFF
v_call: TRBV29-1; j_call: TRBJ2-3; d_call: NA; clone_size: few; cdr3_nt: TGCAGCTTGTCCCCCAGATGGGGGAGCACAGATACGCAGTATTTT; cdr3_aa: CSLSPRWGSTDTQYF
v_call: TRBV7-3; j_call: TRBJ2-2; d_call: NA; clone_size: many; cdr3_nt: TGTGCCAGCAGCCACCAGGGACCCGGGGAGCTGTTTTTT; cdr3_aa: CASSHQGPGELFF
v_call: TRBV2; j_call: TRBJ1-3; d_call: NA; clone_size: many; cdr3_nt: TGTGCCAGCAGGGCCTCTGGAAACACCATATATTTT; cdr3_aa: CASRASGNTIYF
v_call: TRBV5-4; j_call: TRBJ2-1; d_call: TRBD2; clone_size: few; cdr3_nt: TGTGCCAGCAGCGGGAGGACTAGAGAGCAGTTCTTC; cdr3_aa: CASSGRTREQFF
v_call: TRBV12-3/TRBV12-4; j_call: TRBJ2-5; d_call: NA; clone_size: NA; cdr3_nt: TGTGCCAGCAGCCCCAGGTCACAAGAGACCCAGTACTTC; cdr3_aa: CASSPRSQETQYF